This is a list of T cell receptor beta chains from one sample in a study of T cell repertoires in cytomegalovirus infection. These receptors' antigens are unknown. Each CDR3 protein gets one entry after TCRdb re-called the reads with MiXCR. The sample records about 900,000 distinct CDR3 sequences, around 30% being singletons. The sequences come from cultured CD8+ T cells from PBMCs, collected from culture after CMV antigen stimulation. Receptors originate from a human donor in good health (CMV status not recorded). Some clones in this sample may be carry-over from other donors' samples. The CDR3 runs from the conserved cysteine through the conserved F or W. The order of the fields is D gene, J gene, V gene, clone size, CDR3 DNA, CDR3 protein. D genes are given only for firm matches. Not all rows give a size; the values are once, few, many and, for expanded clones, a class.

>NA|TRBJ2-5|TRBV6-1|NA
TGTGCCAGCAGTAAAACAGGGATGAGGCAAGAGACCCAGTACTTC
CASSKTGMRQETQYF
>NA|TRBJ2-2|TRBV5-1|NA
TGCGCCAGCAGCGGTAGTGTGTCTAACGGGGAGCTGTTTTTT
CASSGSVSNGELFF
>TRBD2|TRBJ2-1|TRBV6-1|NA
TGTGCCAGCAACCCTGTTCAGCGGGGCCCCGGGAATGAGCAGTTCTTC
CASNPVQRGPGNEQFF
>NA|TRBJ2-5|TRBV27|NA
TGTGCCAGCAGCCTAGACAGAAGCCAAGAGACCCAGTACTTC
CASSLDRSQETQYF
>NA|TRBJ2-2|TRBV15|few
TGTGCCACCCCTGGAGCGAACACCGGGGAGCTGTTTTTT
CATPGANTGELFF
>NA|TRBJ2-4|TRBV4-1|few
TGCGCCAGCAGCCAAGGTATAGATCAGTACTTC
CASSQGIDQYF
>TRBD2|TRBJ2-3|TRBV24-1|NA
TGTGCCACCAGTGACGGGGGGGCTAGCACAGATACGCAGTATTTT
CATSDGGASTDTQYF
>TRBD1|TRBJ2-4|TRBV7-9|few
TGTGCCAGCAGCTCCGGACAGGGCATTCAGTACTTC
CASSSGQGIQYF
>TRBD2|TRBJ2-5|TRBV12-3/TRBV12-4|few
TGTGCCAGCAGTTCCTCTGCGGGGGATGAGACCCAGTACTTC
CASSSSAGDETQYF
>TRBD1|TRBJ1-1|TRBV7-2|few
TGTGCCAGCAGCTTAGCGCTGGACAGGGGGAACACTGAAGCTTTCTTT
CASSLALDRGNTEAFF
>TRBD2|TRBJ2-1|TRBV7-2|many
TGTGCCAGCAGCTTAGAGAGTAGCGGGGGGGGCCCCTACAATGAGCAGTTCTTC
CASSLESSGGGPYNEQFF
>NA|TRBJ1-1|TRBV9|NA
TGTGCCAGCAGCGCCCGACGGAACACTGAAGCTTTCTTT
CASSARRNTEAFF
>TRBD1|TRBJ2-2|TRBV7-6|many
TGTGCCAGCAGCTTCACCCCAGGGGGCGAGAACACCGGGGAGCTGTTTTTT
CASSFTPGGENTGELFF
>NA|TRBJ1-2|TRBV6-1|many
TGTGCCAGCAGACGGGACGATGGCTACACCTTC
CASRRDDGYTF
>NA|TRBJ2-1|TRBV5-8|once
TGTGCCAGCAGCCACGAAGTGGGTTACTACAATGAGCAGTTCTTC
CASSHEVGYYNEQFF
>NA|TRBJ2-1|TRBV20-1|NA
TGCAGTGCGGACCAGGGGGGGGCGAACTTGCGGTTCTTC
CSADQGGANLRFF
>NA|TRBJ2-2|TRBV24-1|NA
TGTGCCACCAGTGCAAACACCGGGGAGCTGTTTTTT
CATSANTGELFF
>TRBD1|TRBJ1-1|TRBV27|NA
TGTGCCAGCAGTTACTACACAGGGGTCACTGAAGCTTTCTTT
CASSYYTGVTEAFF
>NA|TRBJ2-7|TRBV11-3|few
TGTGCCAGCAGCTTAGGCGGGGATCAATACGAGCAGTACTTC
CASSLGGDQYEQYF
>NA|TRBJ2-3|TRBV14|NA
TGTGCCAGCAGGGGAGACAGTTCCACAGATACGCAGTATTTT
CASRGDSSTDTQYF
>TRBD1|TRBJ2-1|TRBV11-3|few
TGTGCCAGCAGCCGACAGGGCAACAATGAGCAGTTCTTC
CASSRQGNNEQFF
>TRBD1|TRBJ2-1|TRBV4-2|few
TGTGCCAGCAGCCAAGAAACCCAAGCAGGGGGCTACTACAATGAGCAGTTCTTC
CASSQETQAGGYYNEQFF
>NA|TRBJ2-1|TRBV7-9|many
TGTGCCAGCAGCGACAGCGAGTTC
CASSDSEF
>TRBD2|TRBJ2-2|TRBV27|many
TGTGCCAGCAGTTACTCAGCCCTGGGGGCGGGGGGGCTGTTTTTT
CASSYSALGAGGLFF
>TRBD2|TRBJ2-5|TRBV6-5|NA
TGTGCCAGCAGCCATACTAGCGGGGTTCAAGAGACCCAGTACTTC
CASSHTSGVQETQYF
>NA|TRBJ2-1|TRBV7-2|few
TGTGCCAGCAGCCCCCCGACAGTCTACAATGAGCAGTTCTTC
CASSPPTVYNEQFF
>TRBD2|TRBJ2-3|TRBV20-1|NA
TGCAGTGCTAGAGGACCCCCCCTAGCGGGGGGCACAGATACGCAGTATTTT
CSARGPPLAGGTDTQYF
>TRBD1|TRBJ1-1|TRBV5-3|NA
TGTGCCAGCAGCTTGGCCGACAGGGAGCACACTGAAGCTTTCTTT
CASSLADREHTEAFF
>NA|TRBJ2-2|TRBV7-3|NA
TGTGCCAGCAGCCAGACAACGAACACCGGGGAGCTGTTTTTT
CASSQTTNTGELFF
>NA|TRBJ2-1|TRBV7-9|NA
TGTGCCAGCAGCCGAGAGAATCCCCGGGTAGACAATGAGCAGTTCTTC
CASSRENPRVDNEQFF
>TRBD1|TRBJ2-6|TRBV3-1|NA
TGTGCCAGCAGCCTCGGAAAGGGGGCGCTTGGGGCCAACGTCCTGACTTTC
CASSLGKGALGANVLTF